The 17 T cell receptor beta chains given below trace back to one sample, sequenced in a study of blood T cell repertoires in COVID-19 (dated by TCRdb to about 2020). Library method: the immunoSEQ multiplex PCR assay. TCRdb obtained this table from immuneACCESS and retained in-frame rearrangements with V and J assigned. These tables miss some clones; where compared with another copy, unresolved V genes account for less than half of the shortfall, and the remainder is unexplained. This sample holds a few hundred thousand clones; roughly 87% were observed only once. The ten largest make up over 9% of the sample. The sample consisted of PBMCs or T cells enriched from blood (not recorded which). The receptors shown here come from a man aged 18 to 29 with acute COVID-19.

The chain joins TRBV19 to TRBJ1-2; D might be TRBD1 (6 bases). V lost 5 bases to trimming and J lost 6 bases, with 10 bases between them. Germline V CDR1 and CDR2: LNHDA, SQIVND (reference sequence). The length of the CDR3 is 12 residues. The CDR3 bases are TGTGCCAGTAGTCCAGGGACAAATGGCTACACCTTC. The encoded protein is CASSPGTNGYTF. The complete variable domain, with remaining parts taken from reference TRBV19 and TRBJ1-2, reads DGGITQSPKYLFRKEGQNVTLSCEQNLNHDAMYWYRQDPGQGLRLIYYSQIVNDFQKGDIAEGYSVSREKKESFPLTVTSAQKNPTAFYLCASSPGTNGYTFGSGTRLTVV.

The CDR3 sequence: CASSSGTSGSYEQYF. The DNA for the CDR3 is TGCGCCAGCAGCTCCGGGACTAGCGGATCCTACGAGCAGTACTTC. The chain has TRBV5-1 and TRBJ2-7; 11 positions agree with TRBD2. The CDR3 sequence is 15 residues long. Per the germline V gene, CDR1 is SGHRS and CDR2 is YFSETQ. Unmatched junction bases numbered 3, after V lost 3 bases and J lost 1 base.

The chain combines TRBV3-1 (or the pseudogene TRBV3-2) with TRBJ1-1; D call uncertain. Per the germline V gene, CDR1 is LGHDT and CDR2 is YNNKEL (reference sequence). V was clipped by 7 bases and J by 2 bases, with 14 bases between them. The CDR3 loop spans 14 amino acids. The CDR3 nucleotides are TGTGCCAGCACCCCCAGAATAACAAACACTGAAGCTTTCTTT. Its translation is CASTPRITNTEAFF.

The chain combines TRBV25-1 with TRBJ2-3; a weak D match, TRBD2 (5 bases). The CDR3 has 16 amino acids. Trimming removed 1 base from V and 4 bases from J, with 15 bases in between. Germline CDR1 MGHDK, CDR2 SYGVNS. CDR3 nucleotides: TGTGCCAGCAGTGAATTTTCGGGAACAACCCCAGATACGCAGTATTTT. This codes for CASSEFSGTTPDTQYF.

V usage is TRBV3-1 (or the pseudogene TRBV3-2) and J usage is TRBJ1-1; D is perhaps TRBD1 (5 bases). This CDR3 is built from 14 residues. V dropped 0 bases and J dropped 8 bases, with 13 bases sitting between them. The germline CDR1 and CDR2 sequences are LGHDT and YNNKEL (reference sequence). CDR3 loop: CASSQDAGLPEAFF. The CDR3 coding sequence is TGTGCCAGCAGCCAAGATGCAGGGTTGCCCGAAGCTTTCTTT.

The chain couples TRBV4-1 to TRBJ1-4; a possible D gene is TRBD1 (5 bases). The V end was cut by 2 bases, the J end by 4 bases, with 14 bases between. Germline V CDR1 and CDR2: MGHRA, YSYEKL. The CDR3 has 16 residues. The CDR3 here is CASSQSQGAFNEKLFF. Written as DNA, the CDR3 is TGCGCCAGCAGCCAAAGCCAGGGCGCTTTTAATGAAAAACTGTTTTTT.

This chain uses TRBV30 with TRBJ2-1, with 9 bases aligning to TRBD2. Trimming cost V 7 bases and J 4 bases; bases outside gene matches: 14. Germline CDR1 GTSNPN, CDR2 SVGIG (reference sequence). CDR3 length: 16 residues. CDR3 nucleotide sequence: TGTGCCTATACAAGGACACCGGGACTAGCTTACAATGAGCAGTTCTTC. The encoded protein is CAYTRTPGLAYNEQFF. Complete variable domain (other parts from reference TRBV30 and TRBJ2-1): SQTIHQWPATLVQPVGSPLSLECTVEGTSNPNLYWYRQAAGRGLQLLFYSVGIGQISSEVPQNLSASRPQDRQFILSSKKLLLSDSGFYLCAYTRTPGLAYNEQFFGPGTRLTVL.

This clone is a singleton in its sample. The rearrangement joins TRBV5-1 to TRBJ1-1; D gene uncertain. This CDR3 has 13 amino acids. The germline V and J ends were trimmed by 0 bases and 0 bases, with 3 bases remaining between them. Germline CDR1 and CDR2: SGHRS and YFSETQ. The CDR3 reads CASSLVMNTEAFF. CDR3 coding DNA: TGCGCCAGCAGCTTGGTAATGAACACTGAAGCTTTCTTT.

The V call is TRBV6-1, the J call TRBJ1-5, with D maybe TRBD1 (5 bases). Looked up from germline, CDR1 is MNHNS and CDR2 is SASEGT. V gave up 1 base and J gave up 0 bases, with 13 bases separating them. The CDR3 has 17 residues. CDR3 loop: CASSEGRQSDSNQPQHF. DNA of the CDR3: TGTGCCAGCAGTGAAGGCAGACAGAGCGATAGCAATCAGCCCCAGCATTTT.

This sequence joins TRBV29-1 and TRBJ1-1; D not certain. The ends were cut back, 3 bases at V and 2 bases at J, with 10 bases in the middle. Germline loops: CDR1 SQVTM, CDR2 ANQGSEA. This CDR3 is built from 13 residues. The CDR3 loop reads CSVDGGHNTEAFF. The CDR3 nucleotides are TGCAGCGTTGATGGCGGGCATAACACTGAAGCTTTCTTT.

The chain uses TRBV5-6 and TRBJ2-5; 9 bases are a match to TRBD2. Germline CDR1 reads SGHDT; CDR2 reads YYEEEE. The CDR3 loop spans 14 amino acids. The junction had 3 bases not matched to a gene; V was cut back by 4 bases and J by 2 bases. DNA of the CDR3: TGTGCCAGCAGCATAGCGGGGGAACAAGAGACCCAGTACTTC. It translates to CASSIAGEQETQYF.

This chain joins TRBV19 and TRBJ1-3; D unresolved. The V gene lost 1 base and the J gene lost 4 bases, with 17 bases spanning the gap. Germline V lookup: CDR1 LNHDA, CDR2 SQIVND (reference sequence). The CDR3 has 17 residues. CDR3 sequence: CASSIVGRAPEGNTIYF. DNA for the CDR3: TGTGCCAGTAGTATAGTTGGGAGAGCACCCGAAGGAAACACCATATATTTT. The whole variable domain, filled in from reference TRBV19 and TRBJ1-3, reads DGGITQSPKYLFRKEGQNVTLSCEQNLNHDAMYWYRQDPGQGLRLIYYSQIVNDFQKGDIAEGYSVSREKKESFPLTVTSAQKNPTAFYLCASSIVGRAPEGNTIYFGEGSWLTVV.

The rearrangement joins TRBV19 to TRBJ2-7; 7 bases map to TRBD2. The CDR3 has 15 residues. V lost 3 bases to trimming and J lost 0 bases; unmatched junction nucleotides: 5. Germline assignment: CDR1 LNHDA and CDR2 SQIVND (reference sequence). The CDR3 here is CASSILAASSYEQYF. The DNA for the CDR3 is TGTGCCAGTAGTATTCTAGCGGCTAGCTCCTACGAGCAGTACTTC.

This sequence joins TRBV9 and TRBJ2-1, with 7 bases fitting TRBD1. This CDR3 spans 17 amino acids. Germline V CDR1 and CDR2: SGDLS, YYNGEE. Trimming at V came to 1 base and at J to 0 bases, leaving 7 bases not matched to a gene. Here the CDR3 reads CASSVRTGHSSYNEQFF. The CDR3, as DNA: TGTGCCAGCAGCGTACGGACAGGCCATTCCTCCTACAATGAGCAGTTCTTC.

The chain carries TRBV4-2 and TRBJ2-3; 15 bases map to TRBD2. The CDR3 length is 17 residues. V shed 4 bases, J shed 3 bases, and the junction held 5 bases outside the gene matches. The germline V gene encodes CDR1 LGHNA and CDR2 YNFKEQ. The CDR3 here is CASSPGLAGGPTDTQYF. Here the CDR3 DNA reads TGTGCCAGCAGCCCCGGACTAGCGGGAGGGCCGACAGATACGCAGTATTTT.

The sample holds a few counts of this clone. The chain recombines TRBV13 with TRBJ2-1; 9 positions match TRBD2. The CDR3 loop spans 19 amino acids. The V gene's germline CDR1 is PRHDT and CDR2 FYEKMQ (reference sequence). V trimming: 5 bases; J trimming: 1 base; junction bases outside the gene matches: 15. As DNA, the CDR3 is TGTGCCAGCAGCCCCTCTAGGCGGGAGGGTGGTAGATCCTACAATGAGCAGTTCTTC. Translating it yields CASSPSRREGGRSYNEQFF.

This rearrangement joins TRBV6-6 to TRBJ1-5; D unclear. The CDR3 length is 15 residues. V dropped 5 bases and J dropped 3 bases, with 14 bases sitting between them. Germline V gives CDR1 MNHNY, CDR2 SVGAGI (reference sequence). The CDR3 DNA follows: TGTGCCAGCAGTAACGGGATCGGGTACAATCAGCCCCAGCATTTT. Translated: CASSNGIGYNQPQHF.